These T cell receptor beta chains were read from a single sample in a study of vaccination and CD4 T cells after COVID-19. Their target antigens are unknown. TCRdb reanalysed the PCR reads using MiXCR and keeps one entry per CDR3 protein. The repertoire includes 15,000 to 20,000 distinct CDR3 sequences, about 46% of them detected once, and approximately 10% sits in the top ten. Input material: CD4+ T cells from blood, cultured in vitro. The receptors were gathered from a human donor who had recovered from COVID-19. The CDR3 runs from the conserved cysteine through the conserved F or W. D genes are given only for firm matches. Not every row has a clone size; where given, it reads once, few, many or a size class.

D gene,J gene,V gene,clone size,CDR3 DNA,CDR3 protein
TRBD1,TRBJ1-2,TRBV7-2,few,TGTGCCAGCAGCCCTTACTCGACAGGGGGCCGGGGCTACACCTTC,CASSPYSTGGRGYTF
TRBD2,TRBJ2-3,TRBV25-1,.,TGTGCCAGCAGTCGCCGGCGGGGGACTAGCGGGGGGGACACAGATACGCAGTATTTT,CASSRRRGTSGGDTDTQYF
.,TRBJ2-5,TRBV20-1,few,TGCAGTGCTTCCAAAAGGGGGGCCCTGGAGACCCAGTACTTC,CSASKRGALETQYF
.,TRBJ2-2,TRBV7-9,.,TGTGCCAGCACCACCGAGACAGTCACCGGGGAGCTGTTTTTT,CASTTETVTGELFF
.,TRBJ2-3,TRBV6-5,.,TGTGCCAGCAGTTACGACGGGGCAAGGCCCTCGGGCAACACAGATACGCAGTATTTT,CASSYDGARPSGNTDTQYF
.,TRBJ2-3,TRBV7-3,few,TGTGCCAGCAGCTTAAGGGGACACTTACCCCCCACAGATACGCAGTATTTT,CASSLRGHLPPTDTQYF
TRBD1,TRBJ2-1,TRBV18,once,TGTGCCAGCTCACCGCCGGGACAGCCCAATGAGCAGTTCTTC,CASSPPGQPNEQFF
.,TRBJ2-3,TRBV2,few,TGTGCCAGCACCTGGACCCTAGGGTCAGATACGCAGTATTTT,CASTWTLGSDTQYF
.,TRBJ2-1,TRBV7-2,.,TGTGCCAGCAGCTTACGTCCGACGTTGCTTGAGGAGCAGTTCTTC,CASSLRPTLLEEQFF
.,TRBJ1-2,TRBV29-1,.,TGCAGCGTTGAACGGGCTACCTATGGCTACACCTTC,CSVERATYGYTF
.,TRBJ2-2,TRBV19,.,TGTGCCAGTAGTATATCTGGGGCGGGGACCGGGGAGCTGTTTTTT,CASSISGAGTGELFF
.,TRBJ1-6,TRBV5-1,.,TGCGCCAGCAGCTTGAGCGGGGGCCTGAGTTCACCCCTCCACTTT,CASSLSGGLSSPLHF
TRBD1,TRBJ2-3,TRBV20-1,few,TGCAGTGTTCAACCGGGACAGATCACAGATACGCAGTATTTT,CSVQPGQITDTQYF
.,TRBJ2-7,TRBV27,few,TGTGCCAGCAGTTTCAGGGTAGGCGCGACGCCTACCTACGAGCAGTACTTC,CASSFRVGATPTYEQYF
TRBD1,TRBJ1-2,TRBV7-6,few,TGTGCCAGCAGCCTAGGGACAGGGGTCAACTATGGCTACACCTTC,CASSLGTGVNYGYTF
TRBD2,TRBJ2-7,TRBV7-9,.,TGTGCCAGCAGCTTAAGCGGGACCGAGCAGTACTTC,CASSLSGTEQYF
.,TRBJ2-3,TRBV24-1,.,TGTGCCACCAGTGACCCCGGCCGGGCAGATACGCAGTATTTT,CATSDPGRADTQYF
.,TRBJ2-1,TRBV20-1,.,TGCAGTGCCCCTAATAGCCGACAGGACTCCTACAATGAGCAGTTCTTC,CSAPNSRQDSYNEQFF
.,TRBJ1-1,TRBV7-9,.,TGTGCCAGCAGCTTGGAGGCAGGGCTGAACACTGAAGCTTTCTTT,CASSLEAGLNTEAFF
.,TRBJ1-1,TRBV12-3/TRBV12-4,.,TGTGCCAGCAGGCGGGATAGAGACCTAACCTCAGATGGCACTGAAGCTTTCTTT,CASRRDRDLTSDGTEAFF
TRBD2,TRBJ2-1,TRBV10-3,once,TGTGCCATCAGTGGAACTAGCGGTTCCTACAATGAGCAGTTCTTC,CAISGTSGSYNEQFF
TRBD1,TRBJ2-5,TRBV7-2,once,TGTGCCAGCAGCCTACAGGGGCGTGTGGAGACCCAGTACTTC,CASSLQGRVETQYF
TRBD1,TRBJ2-5,TRBV6-1,few,TGTGCCAGCAGTGGGGGATGGACAGGGAAGCAAGAGACCCAGTACTTC,CASSGGWTGKQETQYF
.,TRBJ1-1,TRBV6-5,.,TGTACCAGCAGTTACGAGACAGGTAACACTGAAGCTTTCTTT,CTSSYETGNTEAFF
TRBD1,TRBJ2-1,TRBV27,.,TGTGCCAGCAGTCCACAGGGGAATGAGCAGTTCTTC,CASSPQGNEQFF
.,TRBJ1-1,TRBV12-3/TRBV12-4,once,TGTGCCAGCAGTTTAGGGTCCATGAACACTGAAGCTTTCTTT,CASSLGSMNTEAFF
.,TRBJ2-2,TRBV12-2,.,TGTGCAAGTCGCCCGCCGACTAGCGGGAGGCCCGGCGGGGAGCTGTTTTTT,CASRPPTSGRPGGELFF
TRBD1,TRBJ1-5,TRBV24-1,.,TGTGCCACCAGTGATACTACAGGGGGCAGTGGCAATCAGCCCCAGCATTTT,CATSDTTGGSGNQPQHF
.,TRBJ1-6,TRBV21-1,.,TGTGCCAGCAGCATGCCTAGGGATAATTCACCCCTCCACTTT,CASSMPRDNSPLHF
.,TRBJ1-1,TRBV5-1,.,TGCGCCAGCAGCGCCGGGACGGCTAACACTGAAGCTTTCTTT,CASSAGTANTEAFF
.,TRBJ1-3,TRBV7-9,few,TGTGCCAGCAGCTTGGACCTTTCTGGAAACACCATATATTTT,CASSLDLSGNTIYF
.,TRBJ2-5,TRBV20-1,.,TGCAGTGCGGAGTTCCAAGAGACCCAGTACTTC,CSAEFQETQYF
.,TRBJ2-1,TRBV7-8,.,TGTGCCAGCAGCTTAGCGAGGGAATTTGAGCAGTTCTTC,CASSLAREFEQFF
TRBD1,TRBJ1-1,TRBV9,once,TGTGCCAGCAGCCCCCCTGAGGGGGCAAAGTCTCTGAACACTGAAGCTTTCTTT,CASSPPEGAKSLNTEAFF
TRBD1,TRBJ1-3,TRBV28,few,TGTGCCAGCAGTTCTTGGACAGGGGGCTCTGGAAACACCATATATTTT,CASSSWTGGSGNTIYF
TRBD1,TRBJ1-1,TRBV6-1,few,TGTGCCAGCAGTCAGGACAGGGTGAACACTGAAGCTTTCTTT,CASSQDRVNTEAFF
.,TRBJ1-4,TRBV29-1,.,TGCAGCGTGAGATCTAACGCCATTAATGAAAAACTGTTTTTT,CSVRSNAINEKLFF
TRBD1,TRBJ1-4,TRBV7-8,once,TGTGCCAGCAGCTTAGAGGGACAGGGGGGGGAAAAACTGTTTTTT,CASSLEGQGGEKLFF
.,TRBJ2-1,TRBV6-2/TRBV6-3,.,TGTGCCAGCAGTTCGCGCCTTAGCGGTGAGCAGTTCTTC,CASSSRLSGEQFF
TRBD1,TRBJ2-3,TRBV20-1,few,TGCAGTGCTCTACCGCAGGGGGCGGCCGCAGATACGCAGTATTTT,CSALPQGAAADTQYF
.,TRBJ2-7,TRBV6-1,.,TGTGCCAGCAGTCCTCAGGAGTCCTACGAGCAGTACTTC,CASSPQESYEQYF
.,TRBJ2-2,TRBV15,.,TGTGCCACCAGCAGAGATGGCGCCGGGGAGCTGTTTTTT,CATSRDGAGELFF
TRBD1,TRBJ2-7,TRBV7-2,large,TGTGCCAGCAGCATCAGGACAGGCGAGCAGTACTTC,CASSIRTGEQYF
TRBD1,TRBJ1-6,TRBV19,once,TGTGCCAGTAGTCCCCACCGGACAGGGATAAATTCACCCCTCCACTTT,CASSPHRTGINSPLHF
TRBD1,TRBJ2-7,TRBV7-2,.,TGTGCCAGCAGCCGGGGGACCGGGACAGGGTGGGACGAGCAGTACTTC,CASSRGTGTGWDEQYF
.,TRBJ2-7,TRBV15,large,TGTGCCACCAGCAGAGACCTCAGCCCGACTAGGAGGTTGGACGAGCAGTACTTC,CATSRDLSPTRRLDEQYF
TRBD1,TRBJ2-7,TRBV5-1,.,TGCGCCAGCAGCGTGGACAGGGGCGAGCAGTACTTC,CASSVDRGEQYF
.,TRBJ1-2,TRBV7-2,.,TGTGCCAGCAGCCAATCCACTAACTATGGCTACACCTTC,CASSQSTNYGYTF
.,TRBJ2-1,TRBV20-1,.,TGCAGTGCCACACCCGGGGCATTTCGTGAGCAGTTCTTC,CSATPGAFREQFF
TRBD1,TRBJ1-5,TRBV15,medium-sized,TGTGCCACCAGCAGACCGGCGGGACAGGGCGGCAATCAGCCCCAGCATTTT,CATSRPAGQGGNQPQHF
.,TRBJ2-3,TRBV4-3,.,TGCGCCAGCAGCCGGAGGGGGGAGGCAGATACGCAGTATTTT,CASSRRGEADTQYF
.,TRBJ1-5,TRBV10-3,.,TGTGCCGCAGGGCATCAGCCCCAGCATTTT,CAAGHQPQHF
TRBD1,TRBJ2-3,TRBV5-3,.,TGTGCCAGCAGTAGCACGGGGACACAGGGGGGCACAGATACGCAGTATTTT,CASSSTGTQGGTDTQYF
TRBD1,TRBJ2-2,TRBV2,.,TGTGCCAGCAAACTCGACAGGGCCCTCGGGGAGCTGTTTTTT,CASKLDRALGELFF
TRBD1,TRBJ1-6,TRBV30,.,TGTGCCTGGATCGGGACAGGGGTCCTCCACTTT,CAWIGTGVLHF
TRBD1,TRBJ1-1,TRBV19,few,TGTGCCAGTATTCCCCGCAACCGACAGGGGATCTTGATGAACACTGAAGCTTTCTTT,CASIPRNRQGILMNTEAFF